The source of this T cell receptor beta chain is a study of blood T cell repertoires in COVID-19. Whole-study context: The United States, Italy and Spain were the sources of the acute and convalescent COVID-19 samples. PBMCs, B-cell-depleted T cells, or T cells provided the cDNA or gDNA that made up the material.

As originally analysed: Reference gene primer amplification in the assay estimated nucleated cell counts. Assay used: immunoSEQ multiplex PCR; TCRdb lists only in-frame clones, some missing. V, J and clone size derive from that table, while D and trimming were established from the DNA sequence. The sample contains 65,000 to 75,000 clones, 80% to 90% of which appear only once. Trimming shortened V by 1 base and J by 2 bases, and 9 bases separated the two germline ends. Looked up from germline, CDR1 is SGHRS and CDR2 is YFSETQ. This CDR3 comprises 15 residues. The rearrangement joins TRBV5-1 to TRBJ2-2; a possible D gene is TRBD1 (5 bases). The clonotype originates from a man aged 45-65 years with active COVID-19. The sequenced sample was peripheral blood. The CDR3 sequence: CASSLLQGNTGELFF. As DNA, the CDR3 is TGCGCCAGCAGCTTGCTGCAGGGCAACACCGGGGAGCTGTTTTTT.